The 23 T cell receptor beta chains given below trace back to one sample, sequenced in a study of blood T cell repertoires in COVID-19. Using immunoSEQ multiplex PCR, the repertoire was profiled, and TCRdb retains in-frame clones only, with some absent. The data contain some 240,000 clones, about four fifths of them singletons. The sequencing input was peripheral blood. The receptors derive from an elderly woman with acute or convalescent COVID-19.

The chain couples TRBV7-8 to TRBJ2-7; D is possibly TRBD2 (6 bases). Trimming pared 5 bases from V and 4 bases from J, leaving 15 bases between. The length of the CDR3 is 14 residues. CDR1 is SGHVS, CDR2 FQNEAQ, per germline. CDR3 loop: CASSHRDAGYEQYF. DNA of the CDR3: TGTGCCAGCAGCCATCGGGACGCGGGGTACGAGCAGTACTTC. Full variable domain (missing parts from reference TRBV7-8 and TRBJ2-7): GAGVSQSPRYKVAKRGQDVALRCDPISGHVSLFWYQQALGQGPEFLTYFQNEAQLDKSGLPSDRFFAERPEGSVSTLKIQRTQQEDSAVYLCASSHRDAGYEQYFGPGTRLTVT.

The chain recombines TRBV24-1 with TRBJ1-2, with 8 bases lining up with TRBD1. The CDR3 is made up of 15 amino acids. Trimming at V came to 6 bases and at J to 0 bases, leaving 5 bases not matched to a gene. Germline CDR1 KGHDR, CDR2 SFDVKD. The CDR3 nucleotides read TGTGCCACCAGTTCCGGACAGGGTTCTAACTATGGCTACACCTTC. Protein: CATSSGQGSNYGYTF.

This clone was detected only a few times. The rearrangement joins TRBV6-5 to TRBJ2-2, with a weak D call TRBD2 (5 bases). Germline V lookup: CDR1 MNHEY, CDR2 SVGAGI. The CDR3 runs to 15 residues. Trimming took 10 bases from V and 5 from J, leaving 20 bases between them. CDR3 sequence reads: CATGPSRRSTGELFF. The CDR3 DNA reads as TGTGCCACTGGCCCCAGTAGGAGGTCTACCGGGGAGCTGTTTTTT.

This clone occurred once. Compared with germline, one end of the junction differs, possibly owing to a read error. Written as DNA, the CDR3 is TGTGCCAGCTCCCCACAGGGGGCGGTCACAGATACGCAGTATTTT. Its protein product is CASSPQGAVTDTQYF. The chain joins TRBV18 to TRBJ2-3; 9 bases agree with TRBD1. Germline values: CDR1 KGHSH, CDR2 LQKENI. This CDR3 is built from 15 residues.

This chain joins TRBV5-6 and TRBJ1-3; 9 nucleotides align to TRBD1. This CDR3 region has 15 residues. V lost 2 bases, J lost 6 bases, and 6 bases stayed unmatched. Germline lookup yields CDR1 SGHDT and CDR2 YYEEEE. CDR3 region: CASSFLGQGENTIYF. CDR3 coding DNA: TGTGCCAGCAGCTTCCTGGGACAGGGAGAAAACACCATATATTTT.

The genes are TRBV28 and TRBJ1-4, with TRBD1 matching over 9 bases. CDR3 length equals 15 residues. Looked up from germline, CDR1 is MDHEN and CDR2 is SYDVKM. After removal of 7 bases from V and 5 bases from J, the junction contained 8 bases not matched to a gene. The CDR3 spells CASIPGGTGNEKLFF. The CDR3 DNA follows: TGTGCCAGCATCCCCGGGGGGACAGGGAATGAAAAACTGTTTTTT.

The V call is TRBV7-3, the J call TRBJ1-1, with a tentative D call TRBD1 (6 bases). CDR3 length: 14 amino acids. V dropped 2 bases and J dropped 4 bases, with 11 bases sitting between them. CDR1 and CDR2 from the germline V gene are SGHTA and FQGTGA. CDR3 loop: CASSLGGAVTEAFF. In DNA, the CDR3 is TGTGCCAGCAGCTTAGGGGGGGCCGTCACTGAAGCTTTCTTT.

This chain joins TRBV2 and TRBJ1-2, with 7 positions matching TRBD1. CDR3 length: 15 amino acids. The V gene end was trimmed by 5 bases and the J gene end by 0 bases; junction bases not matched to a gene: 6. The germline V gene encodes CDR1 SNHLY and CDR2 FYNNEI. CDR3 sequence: CASSWGQSANYGYTF. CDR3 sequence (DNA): TGTGCCAGCAGTTGGGGACAGTCAGCTAACTATGGCTACACCTTC.

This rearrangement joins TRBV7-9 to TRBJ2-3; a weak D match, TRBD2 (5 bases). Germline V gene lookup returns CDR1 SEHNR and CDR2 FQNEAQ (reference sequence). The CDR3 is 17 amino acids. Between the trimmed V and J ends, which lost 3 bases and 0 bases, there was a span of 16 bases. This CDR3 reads CASSFHLGRASTDTQYF. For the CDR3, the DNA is TGTGCCAGCAGCTTTCATCTCGGGCGGGCTAGCACAGATACGCAGTATTTT.

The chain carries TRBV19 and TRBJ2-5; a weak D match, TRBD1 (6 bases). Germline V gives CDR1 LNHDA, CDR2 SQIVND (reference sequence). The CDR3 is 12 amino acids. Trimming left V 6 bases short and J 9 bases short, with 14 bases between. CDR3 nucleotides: TGTGCCAGTAGGGCGACGAGGGGGTCCCAGTACTTC. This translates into CASRATRGSQYF.

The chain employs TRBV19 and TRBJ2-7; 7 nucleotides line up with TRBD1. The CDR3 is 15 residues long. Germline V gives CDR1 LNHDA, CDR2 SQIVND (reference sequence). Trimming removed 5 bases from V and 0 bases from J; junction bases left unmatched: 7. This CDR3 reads CASSPQDRISYEQYF. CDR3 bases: TGTGCCAGTAGTCCGCAGGACAGGATCTCCTACGAGCAGTACTTC.

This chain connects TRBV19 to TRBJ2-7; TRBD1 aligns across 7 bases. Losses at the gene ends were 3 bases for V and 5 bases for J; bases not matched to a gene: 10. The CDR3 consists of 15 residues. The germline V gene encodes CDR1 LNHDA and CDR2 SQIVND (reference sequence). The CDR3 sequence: CASSIGFRGTDEQYF. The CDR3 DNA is TGTGCCAGTAGTATTGGGTTCAGGGGGACGGACGAGCAGTACTTC.

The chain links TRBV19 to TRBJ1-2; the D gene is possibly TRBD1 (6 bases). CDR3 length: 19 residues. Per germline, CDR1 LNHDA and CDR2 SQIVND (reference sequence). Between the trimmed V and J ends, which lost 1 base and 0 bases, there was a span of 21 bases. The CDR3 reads CASSIGGRGRSHPNYGYTF. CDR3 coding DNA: TGTGCCAGTAGTATAGGGGGCAGGGGAAGATCTCATCCTAACTATGGCTACACCTTC. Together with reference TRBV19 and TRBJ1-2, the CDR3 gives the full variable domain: DGGITQSPKYLFRKEGQNVTLSCEQNLNHDAMYWYRQDPGQGLRLIYYSQIVNDFQKGDIAEGYSVSREKKESFPLTVTSAQKNPTAFYLCASSIGGRGRSHPNYGYTFGSGTRLTVV.

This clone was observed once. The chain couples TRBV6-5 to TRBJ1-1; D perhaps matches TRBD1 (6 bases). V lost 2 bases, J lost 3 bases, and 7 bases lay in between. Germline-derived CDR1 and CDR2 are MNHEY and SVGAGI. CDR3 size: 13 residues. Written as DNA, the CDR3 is TGTGCCAGCAGTTACAAGGGGGACACTGAAGCTTTCTTT. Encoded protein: CASSYKGDTEAFF.

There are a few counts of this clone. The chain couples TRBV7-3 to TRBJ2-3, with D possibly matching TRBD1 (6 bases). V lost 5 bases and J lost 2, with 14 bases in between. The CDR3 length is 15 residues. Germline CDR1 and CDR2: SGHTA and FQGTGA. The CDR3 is CASSVGQSDTDTQYF. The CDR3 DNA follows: TGTGCCAGCAGCGTCGGACAGAGTGACACAGATACGCAGTATTTT.

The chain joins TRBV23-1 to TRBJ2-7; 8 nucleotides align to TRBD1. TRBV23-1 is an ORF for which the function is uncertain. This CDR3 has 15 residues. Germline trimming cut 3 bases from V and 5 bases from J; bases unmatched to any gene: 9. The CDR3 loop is CASSQGAGGFDEQYF. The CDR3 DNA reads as TGCGCCAGCAGTCAGGGGGCAGGGGGCTTCGACGAGCAGTACTTC.

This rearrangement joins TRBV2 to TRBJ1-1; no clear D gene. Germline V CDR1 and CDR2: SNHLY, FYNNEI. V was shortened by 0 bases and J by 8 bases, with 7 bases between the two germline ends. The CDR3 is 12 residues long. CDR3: CASSEALREAFF. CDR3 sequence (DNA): TGTGCCAGCAGTGAAGCGCTTCGGGAAGCTTTCTTT.

CDR3 loop: CASSQDQTFNYGYTF. The CDR3 coding sequence is TGTGCCAGCAGCCAGGATCAGACATTTAACTATGGCTACACCTTC. J is TRBJ1-2 and V is TRBV3-1 (or the pseudogene TRBV3-2); D gene uncertain. This CDR3 spans 15 amino acids. Germline loops: CDR1 LGHDT, CDR2 YNNKEL (reference sequence). The V gene lost 3 bases and the J gene lost 1 base, with 12 bases spanning the gap.

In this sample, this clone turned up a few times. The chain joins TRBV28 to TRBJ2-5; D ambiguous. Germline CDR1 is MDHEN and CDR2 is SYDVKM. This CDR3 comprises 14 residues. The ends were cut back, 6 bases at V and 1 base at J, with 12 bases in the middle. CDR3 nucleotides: TGTGCCAGCAGCTTACAGTACGCCCAAGAGACCCAGTACTTC. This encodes CASSLQYAQETQYF.

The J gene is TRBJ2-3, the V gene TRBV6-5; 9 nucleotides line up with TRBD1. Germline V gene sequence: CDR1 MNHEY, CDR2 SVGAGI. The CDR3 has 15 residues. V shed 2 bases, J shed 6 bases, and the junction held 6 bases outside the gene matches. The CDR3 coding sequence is TGTGCCAGCAGTTACGAGACAGGGGGAGCTGATACGCAGTATTTT. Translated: CASSYETGGADTQYF.

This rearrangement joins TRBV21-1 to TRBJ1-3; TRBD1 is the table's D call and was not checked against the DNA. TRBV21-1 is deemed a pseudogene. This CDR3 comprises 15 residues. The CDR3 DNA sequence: TGTGCCAGCAGCAGATGGCCAGGGGCTGGAAACACCATATATTTT. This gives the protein CASSRWPGAGNTIYF.

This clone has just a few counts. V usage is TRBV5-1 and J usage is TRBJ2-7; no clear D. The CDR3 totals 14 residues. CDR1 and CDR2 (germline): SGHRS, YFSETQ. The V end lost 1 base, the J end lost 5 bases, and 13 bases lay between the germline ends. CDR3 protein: CASSLQPGGNEQYF. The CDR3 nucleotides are TGCGCCAGCAGCTTGCAACCAGGTGGCAACGAGCAGTACTTC.

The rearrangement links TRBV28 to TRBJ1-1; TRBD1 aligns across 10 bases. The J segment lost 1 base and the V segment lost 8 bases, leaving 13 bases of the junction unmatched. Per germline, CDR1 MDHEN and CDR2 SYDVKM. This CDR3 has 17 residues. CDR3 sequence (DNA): TGTGCCAGCCCGCCCTCCGGGACAGGGGCCTCGAACACTGAAGCTTTCTTT. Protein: CASPPSGTGASNTEAFF.